The 19 T cell receptor beta chains listed next were all sequenced from one sample in a study of chemoradiotherapy in HPV16-positive cancers. The method was immunoSEQ multiplex PCR; TCRdb's version includes in-frame clones alone and lacks a portion of them. The table shows 1,000 or so clones, with just over 85% occurring only once. Sequences were derived from tumor tissue, sampled from a patient who underwent chemoradiotherapy. These receptors came from a human donor with HPV-associated anogenital cancer.

The J gene is TRBJ2-3, the V gene TRBV30; 9 nucleotides align to TRBD2. The ends lost 0 bases at V and 1 base at J; junction bases unmatched: 2. This CDR3 has 15 residues. CDR1 is GTSNPN, CDR2 SVGIG, per germline (reference sequence). CDR3 sequence: CAWSVGGGGTDTQYF. Written as DNA, the CDR3 is TGTGCCTGGAGTGTAGGCGGGGGGGGCACAGATACGCAGTATTTT.

The chain uses TRBV4-2 and TRBJ2-1, with 10 bases aligning to TRBD2. V shed 1 base, J shed 7 bases, and the junction held 4 bases outside the gene matches. This CDR3 region has 15 residues. Germline loops: CDR1 LGHNA, CDR2 YNFKEQ. CDR3 sequence (DNA): TGTGCCAGCAGCCAAGCTAGCGGGAGAACAAATGAGCAGTTCTTC. The encoded protein is CASSQASGRTNEQFF.

This chain links TRBV5-1 with TRBJ2-1; D ambiguous. The V end lost 2 bases, the J end lost 5 bases, and 11 bases lay between the germline ends. Germline values: CDR1 SGHRS, CDR2 YFSETQ. The length of the CDR3 is 14 residues. CDR3 coding DNA: TGCGCCAGCAGCTTTCCAGGAATAAACAATGAGCAGTTCTTC. This translates into CASSFPGINNEQFF. Drawing the rest from reference TRBV5-1 and TRBJ2-1, the complete variable domain is KAGVTQTPRYLIKTRGQQVTLSCSPISGHRSVSWYQQTPGQGLQFLFEYFSETQRNKGNFPGRFSGRQFSNSRSEMNVSTLELGDSALYLCASSFPGINNEQFFGPGTRLTVL.

Only a few counts were recorded for this clone. The chain couples TRBV11-2 to TRBJ1-4; unclear D gene. Trimming took off 3 bases at V and 6 bases at J, with 11 bases between the two ends. The CDR3 extends over 14 amino acids. Germline lookup yields CDR1 SGHAT and CDR2 FQNNGV. This CDR3 reads CASSLGQAYEKLFF. CDR3 coding DNA: TGTGCCAGCAGCTTGGGCCAGGCGTATGAAAAACTGTTTTTT.

The genes are TRBV5-1 and TRBJ2-1; 8 nucleotides line up with TRBD2. The CDR3 runs to 18 residues. The V and J ends lost 0 bases and 0 bases, in that order; junction bases with no gene match: 8. CDR1 SGHRS and CDR2 YFSETQ come from the germline V gene. The CDR3 region is CASSLVPPTSGSYNEQFF. The CDR3 nucleotides read TGCGCCAGCAGCTTGGTTCCACCAACTAGCGGCTCCTACAATGAGCAGTTCTTC.

The rearrangement links TRBV21-1 to TRBJ2-7; the D call of TRBD1 is as the table states it, not checked on the DNA. TRBV21-1 corresponds to a pseudogene. This CDR3 has 15 residues. CDR3 sequence reads: CASSKWDRTPYEQYF. In nucleotides, the CDR3 is TGTGCCAGCAGCAAATGGGACAGGACTCCCTACGAGCAGTACTTC.

J is TRBJ2-3 and V is TRBV4-2; 7 positions agree with TRBD2. The germline CDR1 and CDR2 sequences are LGHNA and YNFKEQ. With 3 bases clipped from V and 0 bases from J, the junction kept 3 bases outside the gene matches. This CDR3 is 15 amino acids long. CDR3 bases: TGTGCCAGCAGCCAGGCGGGAGCTAGCACAGATACGCAGTATTTT. Encoded protein: CASSQAGASTDTQYF.

The chain links TRBV6-1 to TRBJ2-5; D remains ambiguous. The CDR3 has 15 residues. Germline-derived CDR1 and CDR2 are MNHNS and SASEGT. V was clipped by 0 bases and J by 1 base, with 9 bases between them. The CDR3 loop is CASSEAIPTQETQYF. For the CDR3, the DNA is TGTGCCAGCAGTGAAGCTATCCCTACCCAAGAGACCCAGTACTTC.

V is TRBV18 and J is TRBJ1-2; 7 bases are shared with TRBD1. The CDR3 extends over 15 amino acids. The germline gives CDR1 KGHSH, CDR2 LQKENI. V shed 2 bases and J 7 bases; nucleotides not matched to a gene: 10. The CDR3 loop reads CASSPSGGGGGGYTF. Here the CDR3 DNA reads TGTGCCAGCTCACCAAGCGGAGGGGGCGGCGGTGGCTACACCTTC.

This clone was recorded only once. The gene calls are TRBV28 and TRBJ2-3, with D perhaps being TRBD1 or TRBD2 (5 bases each). V lost 4 bases to trimming and J lost 0 bases, with 11 bases between them. This CDR3 contains 15 residues. Germline V lookup: CDR1 MDHEN, CDR2 SYDVKM. CDR3: CASSSGTASTDTQYF. The CDR3 nucleotides read TGTGCCAGCAGTTCCGGGACGGCAAGCACAGATACGCAGTATTTT.

The V and J genes are TRBV5-1 and TRBJ2-3; D may be TRBD1 (6 bases). With 5 bases removed from V and 4 bases from J, the gap between germline ends came to 14 bases. The CDR3 extends over 14 amino acids. Looked up from germline, CDR1 is SGHRS and CDR2 is YFSETQ. Written as DNA, the CDR3 is TGCGCCAGCAGGAAACAGGGTACCGCAGATACGCAGTATTTT. It yields the protein CASRKQGTADTQYF.

The V call is TRBV15, the J call TRBJ1-5; TRBD1 is a possible D gene (5 bases). The germline V gene encodes CDR1 LNHNV and CDR2 YYDKDF (reference sequence). The ends were cut back, 5 bases at V and 7 bases at J, with 21 bases in the middle. The CDR3 is made up of 16 amino acids. CDR3 DNA sequence: TGTGCCACCAGCCCCATTGGAGGCAGGGCTGGGCAGCCCCAGCATTTT. Protein product: CATSPIGGRAGQPQHF.

CDR3 protein: CASSQDRTGRTEAFF. CDR3 bases: TGTGCCAGCAGCCAAGATCGGACAGGGAGAACTGAAGCTTTCTTT. The chain recombines TRBV4-2 with TRBJ1-1, with TRBD1 matching over 8 bases. The CDR3 spans 15 residues. CDR1 and CDR2 from the germline V gene are LGHNA and YNFKEQ. Losses at the gene ends were 0 bases for V and 5 bases for J; bases not matched to a gene: 5.

V and J are TRBV27 and TRBJ2-1; D tentatively reads TRBD1 or TRBD2 (5 bases each). The germline V and J ends were trimmed by 3 bases and 4 bases, with 10 bases remaining between them. CDR3 length: 14 amino acids. In germline, CDR1 is MNHEY, CDR2 SMNVEV (reference sequence). This CDR3 reads CASSLGVQYNEQFF. CDR3 in DNA: TGTGCCAGCAGTTTGGGGGTCCAGTACAATGAGCAGTTCTTC.

This clone showed up just once. The rearrangement uses TRBV12-5 and TRBJ2-3, with D perhaps assigned TRBD1 or TRBD2 (5 bases each). Germline CDR1 is LGHNT and CDR2 is FRNRAP. The V gene lost 3 bases and the J gene lost 2 bases, with 9 bases spanning the gap. The CDR3 is made up of 14 amino acids. This chain's CDR3 is CASGLGTYTDTQYF. In DNA, the CDR3 is TGTGCTAGTGGTTTAGGGACCTACACAGATACGCAGTATTTT.

The chain has TRBV27 and TRBJ1-2; no clear D gene. The CDR3 spans 13 residues. Germline values: CDR1 MNHEY, CDR2 SMNVEV (reference sequence). V lost 2 bases and J 4 bases, leaving 8 bases between the germline ends. CDR3 sequence: CASSLGVSYGYTF. The CDR3 DNA is TGTGCCAGCAGTTTAGGTGTATCCTATGGCTACACCTTC.

This chain links TRBV7-2 with TRBJ2-1; 8 positions match TRBD2. This CDR3 region has 16 residues. Trimming removed 1 base from V and 7 bases from J; junction bases left unmatched: 9. In germline, CDR1 is SGHTA, CDR2 FQGNSA. The CDR3 loop reads CASSLGFSGIINEQFF. The DNA of the CDR3 is TGTGCCAGCAGCTTAGGTTTTAGCGGGATTATAAATGAGCAGTTCTTC. Combining the CDR3 with reference TRBV7-2 and TRBJ2-1 gives the whole variable domain GAGVSQSPSNKVTEKGKDVELRCDPISGHTALYWYRQSLGQGLEFLIYFQGNSAPDKSGLPSDRFSAERTGGSVSTLTIQRTQQEDSAVYLCASSLGFSGIINEQFFGPGTRLTVL.

A few counts support this clone. The CDR3 nucleotides read TGTGCCAGCAGTTACATGGAGCAAGAGACCCAGTACTTC. This sequence encodes CASSYMEQETQYF. The chain combines TRBV6-6 with TRBJ2-5; D is unresolved. Looked up from germline, CDR1 is MNHNY and CDR2 is SVGAGI (reference sequence). V was clipped by 2 bases and J by 2 bases, with 6 bases between them. This CDR3 contains 13 residues.

The CDR3 spells CASSQDFSGSTGETQYF. The CDR3 DNA is TGCGCCAGCAGCCAAGATTTTAGCGGGAGTACGGGGGAGACCCAGTACTTC. V usage is TRBV4-1 and J usage is TRBJ2-5; TRBD2 aligns across 9 bases. The CDR3 extends over 17 amino acids. Trimming at V came to 0 bases and at J to 5 bases, leaving 10 bases not matched to a gene. Germline CDR1 reads MGHRA; CDR2 reads YSYEKL.